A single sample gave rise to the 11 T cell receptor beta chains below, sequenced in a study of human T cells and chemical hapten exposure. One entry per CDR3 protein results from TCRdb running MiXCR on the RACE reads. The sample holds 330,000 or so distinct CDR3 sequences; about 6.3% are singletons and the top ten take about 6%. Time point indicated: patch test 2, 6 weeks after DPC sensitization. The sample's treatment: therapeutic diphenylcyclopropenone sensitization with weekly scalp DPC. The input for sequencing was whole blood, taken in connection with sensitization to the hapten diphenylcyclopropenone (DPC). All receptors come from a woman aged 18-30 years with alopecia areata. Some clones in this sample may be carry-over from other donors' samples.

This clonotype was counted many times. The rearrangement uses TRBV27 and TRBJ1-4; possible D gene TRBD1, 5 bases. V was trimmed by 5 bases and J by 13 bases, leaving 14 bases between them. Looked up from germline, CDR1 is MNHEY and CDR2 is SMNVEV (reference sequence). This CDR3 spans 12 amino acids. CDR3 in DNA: TGTGCCAGCAGTCGAGACAGCCAACGACTGTTTTTT. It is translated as CASSRDSQRLFF.

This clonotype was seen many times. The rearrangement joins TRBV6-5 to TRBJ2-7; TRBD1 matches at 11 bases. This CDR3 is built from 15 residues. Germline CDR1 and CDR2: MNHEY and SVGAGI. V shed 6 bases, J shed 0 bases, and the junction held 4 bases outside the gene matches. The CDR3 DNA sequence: TGTGCCAGCAGAGGTGGGACAGGGGGCTCCTACGAGCAGTACTTC. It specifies CASRGGTGGSYEQYF.

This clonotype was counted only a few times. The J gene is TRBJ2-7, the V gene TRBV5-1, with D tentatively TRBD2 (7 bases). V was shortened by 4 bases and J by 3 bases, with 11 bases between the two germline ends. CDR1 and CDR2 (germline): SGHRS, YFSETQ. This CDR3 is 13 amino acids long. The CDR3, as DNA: TGCGCCAGCAGCGAGGGGGACTACTACGAGCAGTACTTC. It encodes CASSEGDYYEQYF. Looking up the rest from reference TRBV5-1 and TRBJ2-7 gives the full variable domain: KAGVTQTPRYLIKTRGQQVTLSCSPISGHRSVSWYQQTPGQGLQFLFEYFSETQRNKGNFPGRFSGRQFSNSRSEMNVSTLELGDSALYLCASSEGDYYEQYFGPGTRLTVT.

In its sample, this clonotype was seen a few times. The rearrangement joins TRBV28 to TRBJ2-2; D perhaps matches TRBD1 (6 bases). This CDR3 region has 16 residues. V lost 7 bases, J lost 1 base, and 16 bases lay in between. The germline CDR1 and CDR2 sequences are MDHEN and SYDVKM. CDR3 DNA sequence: TGTGCCAGCACAGGGGACACCAGCCTGAACACCGGGGAGCTGTTTTTT. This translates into CASTGDTSLNTGELFF.

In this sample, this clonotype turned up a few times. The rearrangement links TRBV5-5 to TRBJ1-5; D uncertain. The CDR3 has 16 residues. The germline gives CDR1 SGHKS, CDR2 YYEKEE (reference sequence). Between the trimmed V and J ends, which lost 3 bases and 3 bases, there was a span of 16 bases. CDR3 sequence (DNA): TGTGCCAGCAGCTGGATGGACCGCCTAGTCAATCAGCCCCAGCATTTT. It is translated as CASSWMDRLVNQPQHF.

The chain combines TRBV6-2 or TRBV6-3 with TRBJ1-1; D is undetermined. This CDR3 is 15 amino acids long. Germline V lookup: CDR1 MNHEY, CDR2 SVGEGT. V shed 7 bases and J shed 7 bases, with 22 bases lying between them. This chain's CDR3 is CASTYRKFGVGEAFF. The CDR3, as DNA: TGTGCCAGCACCTACCGGAAGTTCGGCGTTGGTGAAGCTTTCTTT.

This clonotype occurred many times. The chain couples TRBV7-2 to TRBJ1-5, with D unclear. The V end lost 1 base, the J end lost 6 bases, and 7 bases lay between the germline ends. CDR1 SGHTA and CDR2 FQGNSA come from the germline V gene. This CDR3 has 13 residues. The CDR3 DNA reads TGTGCCAGCAGCTTAGGAGGGTCTCAGCCCCAGCATTTT. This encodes CASSLGGSQPQHF.

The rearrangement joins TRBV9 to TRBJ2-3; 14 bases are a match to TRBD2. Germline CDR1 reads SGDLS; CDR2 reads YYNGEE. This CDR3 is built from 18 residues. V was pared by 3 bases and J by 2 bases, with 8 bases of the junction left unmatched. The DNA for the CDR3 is TGTGCCAGCAGCGAACGACCGGGACTAGCGGGGGACACAGATACGCAGTATTTT. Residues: CASSERPGLAGDTDTQYF.

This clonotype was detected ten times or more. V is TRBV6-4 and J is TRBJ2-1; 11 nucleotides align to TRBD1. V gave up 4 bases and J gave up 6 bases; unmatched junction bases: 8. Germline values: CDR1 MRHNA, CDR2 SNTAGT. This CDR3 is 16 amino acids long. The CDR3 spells CASSAQGGTGGNEQFF. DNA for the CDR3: TGTGCCAGCAGTGCCCAGGGCGGGACAGGGGGCAATGAGCAGTTCTTC.

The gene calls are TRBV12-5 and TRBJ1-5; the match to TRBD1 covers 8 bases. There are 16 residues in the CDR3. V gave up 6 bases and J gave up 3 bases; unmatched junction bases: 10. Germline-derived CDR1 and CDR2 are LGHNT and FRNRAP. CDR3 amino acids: CASGKQQGENNQPQHF. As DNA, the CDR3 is TGTGCTAGTGGAAAGCAACAGGGGGAGAACAATCAGCCCCAGCATTTT.

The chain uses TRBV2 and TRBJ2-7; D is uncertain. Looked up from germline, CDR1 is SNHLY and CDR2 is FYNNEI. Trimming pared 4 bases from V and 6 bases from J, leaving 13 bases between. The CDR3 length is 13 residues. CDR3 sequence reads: CASSVKGRGEQYF. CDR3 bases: TGTGCCAGCAGTGTAAAAGGACGCGGCGAGCAGTACTTC.